The 15 T cell receptor beta chains presented below share a single source sample, sequenced in a study of shared clonotypes between healthy human individuals (dated by TCRdb to 2019 to 2021). The library was made by the immunoSEQ multiplex PCR assay. Here the immuneACCESS table is served through TCRdb, limited to in-frame sequences with V and J called. Missing clones are a known gap in these copies; in checked studies unresolved V genes cover under half, and the rest lacks a known reason. The sample yields 950,000 to 1,200,000 clones; approximately 80% were counted once. About 0.89% of the sample is taken by the ten largest. The specimen sequenced was memory CD4+ T cells from PBMCs. The cell subset or site tag for this specimen amounts to: CD45RA-negative fraction. The receptors originated from a man in his late teens or twenties in good health. Some clones in this sample may be carry-over from other donors' samples.

For this clone: At the DNA level, this CDR3 is encoded by other sequences in the same sample as well. The chain employs TRBV6-5 and TRBJ2-7; D is possibly TRBD2 (6 bases). Deletions cut 2 bases from V and 4 bases from J, with 9 bases between. Germline CDR1 is MNHEY and CDR2 is SVGAGI. This CDR3 has 13 amino acids. CDR3 sequence reads: CASSYRGEYEQYF. CDR3 in DNA: TGTGCCAGCAGTTACCGCGGGGAATACGAGCAGTACTTC.

The rearrangement uses TRBV29-1 and TRBJ2-3; either TRBD1 or TRBD2 may fit D (5 bases each). CDR1 is SQVTM, CDR2 ANQGSEA, per germline. This CDR3 region has 16 residues. The ends were cut back, 1 base at V and 3 bases at J, with 17 bases in the middle. CDR3 in amino acids: CSVEGSGKLGTDTQYF. The CDR3 nucleotides read TGCAGCGTTGAAGGTTCAGGGAAACTAGGTACAGATACGCAGTATTTT.

The V gene is TRBV7-6, the J gene TRBJ1-5; 7 bases align to TRBD1. CDR1 and CDR2 from the germline V gene are SGHVS and FNYEAQ. After removal of 0 bases from V and 9 bases from J, the junction contained 14 bases not matched to a gene. The CDR3 spans 17 residues. CDR3 sequence reads: CASSLAPDRWGGGPQHF. CDR3 nucleotides: TGTGCCAGCAGCTTAGCCCCGGACAGGTGGGGGGGAGGGCCCCAGCATTTT. Drawing the rest from reference TRBV7-6 and TRBJ1-5, the complete variable domain is GAGVSQSPRYKVTKRGQDVALRCDPISGHVSLYWYRQALGQGPEFLTYFNYEAQQDKSGLPNDRFSAERPEGSISTLTIQRTEQRDSAMYRCASSLAPDRWGGGPQHFGDGTRLSIL.

J is TRBJ2-3 and V is TRBV5-1; 15 bases map to TRBD2. Germline V gene sequence: CDR1 SGHRS, CDR2 YFSETQ. CDR3 size: 16 residues. Unmatched junction bases numbered 5, after V lost 4 bases and J lost 5 bases. The CDR3 region has the DNA TGCGCCAGCAGCCCGGGACTAGCGGGAGGCGTAGATACGCAGTATTTT. This codes for CASSPGLAGGVDTQYF. Together with reference TRBV5-1 and TRBJ2-3, the CDR3 gives the full variable domain: KAGVTQTPRYLIKTRGQQVTLSCSPISGHRSVSWYQQTPGQGLQFLFEYFSETQRNKGNFPGRFSGRQFSNSRSEMNVSTLELGDSALYLCASSPGLAGGVDTQYFGPGTRLTVL.

V and J are TRBV7-2 and TRBJ2-3; tentative D call: TRBD2 (5 bases). Germline V gene sequence: CDR1 SGHTA, CDR2 FQGNSA. This CDR3 has 14 residues. The ends were cut back, 0 bases at V and 6 bases at J, with 10 bases in the middle. The CDR3 DNA reads as TGTGCCAGCAGCTTAGCCCCAGCGGTCGATACGCAGTATTTT. This encodes CASSLAPAVDTQYF.

The chain couples TRBV28 to TRBJ2-7; either TRBD1 or TRBD2 may fit D (6 bases each). Trimming took 6 bases from V and 0 from J, leaving 15 bases between them. The CDR3 runs to 15 residues. Germline CDR1 is MDHEN and CDR2 is SYDVKM. The CDR3 protein is CASRMGGGFSYEQYF. The CDR3 nucleotides read TGTGCCAGCAGAATGGGGGGCGGATTCTCCTACGAGCAGTACTTC.

This clone was seen a handful of times. This CDR3 fails to terminate in the conserved phenylalanine or tryptophan, so it likely reflects a read error. The limits of the CDR3 on the DNA are not certain, so only TCRdb's listed CDR3 is given. This sequence joins TRBV6-1 and TRBJ1-2. CDR1 is MNHNS, CDR2 SASEGT, per germline. Termini included, the CDR3 measures 12 amino acids. CDR3 in amino acids: CASSEPSSPGTI.

This rearrangement joins TRBV5-1 to TRBJ2-5; 8 nucleotides agree with TRBD1. The V and J ends lost 0 bases and 6 bases, in that order; junction bases with no gene match: 4. This CDR3 has 14 amino acids. The germline V gene has CDR1 SGHRS and CDR2 YFSETQ. The CDR3 protein is CASSLDTGGQTQYF. CDR3 coding DNA: TGCGCCAGCAGCTTGGATACAGGGGGACAGACCCAGTACTTC.

This clone was counted a few times. The rearrangement links TRBV29-1 to TRBJ1-2; 8 positions match TRBD1. The CDR3 totals 15 residues. Germline CDR1 SQVTM, CDR2 ANQGSEA. The ends lost 5 bases at V and 3 bases at J; junction bases unmatched: 11. DNA of the CDR3: TGCAGCGTTCCTCGTCCAGGGGGCGCGGACTATGGCTACACCTTC. It specifies CSVPRPGGADYGYTF. Together with reference TRBV29-1 and TRBJ1-2, the CDR3 gives the full variable domain: SAVISQKPSRDICQRGTSLTIQCQVDSQVTMMFWYRQQPGQSLTLIATANQGSEATYESGFVIDKFPISRPNLTFSTLTVSNMSPEDSSIYLCSVPRPGGADYGYTFGSGTRLTVV.

This clone came up once. V and J are TRBV5-5 and TRBJ2-1; D possibly corresponds to TRBD1 (5 bases). CDR3 size: 15 residues. Germline CDR1 SGHKS, CDR2 YYEKEE (reference sequence). V lost 0 bases and J 2 bases, leaving 9 bases between the germline ends. CDR3 in DNA: TGTGCCAGCAGCTTGGTCCCGACAGCCTACAATGAGCAGTTCTTC. Residues: CASSLVPTAYNEQFF. The full variable domain, with the rest looked up from reference TRBV5-5 and TRBJ2-1, is DAGVTQSPTHLIKTRGQQVTLRCSPISGHKSVSWYQQVLGQGPQFIFQYYEKEERGRGNFPDRFSARQFPNYSSELNVNALLLGDSALYLCASSLVPTAYNEQFFGPGTRLTVL.

Points on this clone: The sample carries other DNA sequences with the same CDR3. The V call is TRBV5-1, the J call TRBJ2-5, with 9 bases identical to TRBD2. This CDR3 has 16 residues. Germline CDR1 SGHRS, CDR2 YFSETQ. J gave up 4 bases and V 1 base, and 8 bases lay outside the gene matches. The CDR3 nucleotides are TGCGCCAGCAGCTTGTTGGGCGGGAGGGCCGGAGAGACCCAGTACTTC. Translated: CASSLLGGRAGETQYF.

This clone appeared a single time. The chain couples TRBV30 to TRBJ2-4, with D hard to call. V lost 1 base to trimming and J lost 5 bases, with 9 bases between them. Germline CDR1 is GTSNPN and CDR2 is SVGIG (reference sequence). CDR3 length: 13 amino acids. Here the CDR3 reads CAWSAGRQNIQYF. DNA for the CDR3: TGTGCCTGGAGTGCTGGCAGGCAAAACATTCAGTACTTC.

This clone appeared a single time. Written as DNA, the CDR3 is TGTGCCAGCAGTTACTCTGCAGTCATGAACACTGAAGCTTTCTTT. Amino acids: CASSYSAVMNTEAFF. The chain joins TRBV6-5 to TRBJ1-1; D remains ambiguous. The CDR3 runs to 15 residues. Germline V gene sequence: CDR1 MNHEY, CDR2 SVGAGI. The germline V and J ends were trimmed by 0 bases and 0 bases, with 8 bases remaining between them.

Regarding this clone: Other DNA sequences in the same sample also yield this CDR3. The chain joins TRBV11-3 to TRBJ2-1; TRBD2 aligns across 14 bases. The V segment lost 2 bases and the J segment 10 bases; nucleotides outside the gene matches: 7. From germline, CDR1 is SGHNT and CDR2 YENEEA. This CDR3 comprises 16 residues. CDR3 protein: CASSLKGLAGVNEQFF. CDR3 sequence (DNA): TGTGCCAGCAGCTTAAAGGGACTAGCGGGAGTCAACGAGCAGTTCTTC.

CDR3 residues: CAWSKDLTPTFEQYF. CDR3 DNA: TGTGCCTGGAGTAAGGACCTGACTCCTACGTTCGAGCAGTACTTC. The chain links TRBV30 to TRBJ2-7; no clear D. Germline assignment: CDR1 GTSNPN and CDR2 SVGIG (reference sequence). V shed 2 bases and J shed 6 bases, with 20 bases lying between them. This CDR3 region has 15 residues.